Below are 5 T cell receptor beta chains sequenced from a single sample in a study of neurological immune-mediated disorders. TCRdb reanalysed the 5' RACE reads using MiXCR and keeps one entry per CDR3 protein. Of some 61,000 distinct CDR3 sequences listed, roughly 3.6% are singletons. The sequencing sample was made of PBMCs. These receptors were collected from a man aged 25 to 40 with multiple sclerosis.

This clonotype was recorded at least ten times. This chain links TRBV27 with TRBJ1-2; D unclear. Per the germline V gene, CDR1 is MNHEY and CDR2 is SMNVEV (reference sequence). There are 13 residues in the CDR3. Trimming left V 1 base short and J 6 bases short, with 9 bases between. As DNA, the CDR3 is TGTGCCAGCAGTTTATACGGCGGAGATGGCTACACCTTC. Protein sequence: CASSLYGGDGYTF.

In its sample, this clonotype was seen many times. This sequence joins TRBV12-3 or TRBV12-4 and TRBJ1-1; no clear D gene. Trimming took 1 base from V and 5 from J, leaving 5 bases between them. This CDR3 region has 12 residues. For the CDR3, the DNA is TGTGCCAGCAGTTTAGGGCAGACTGAAGCTTTCTTT. Translating gives CASSLGQTEAFF.

At least ten counts were recorded for this clonotype. The chain is built from TRBV12-3 or TRBV12-4 and TRBJ2-7; possibly TRBD1 or TRBD2 for D (6 bases each). Trimming pared 3 bases from V and 3 bases from J, leaving 18 bases between. This CDR3 has 16 residues. CDR3 region: CASSFTGAWKNYEQYF. Here the CDR3 DNA reads TGTGCCAGCAGTTTCACGGGGGCCTGGAAGAACTACGAGCAGTACTTC.

This clonotype was found many times. This sequence joins TRBV5-1 and TRBJ2-7; TRBD1 agrees at 9 bases. Trimming at V came to 4 bases and at J to 2 bases, leaving 10 bases not matched to a gene. From germline, CDR1 is SGHRS and CDR2 YFSETQ. The CDR3 consists of 16 residues. CDR3 nucleotides: TGCGCCAGCAGCCTCCAAGGACAGGGGATAACCTACGAGCAGTACTTC. It is translated as CASSLQGQGITYEQYF.

This clonotype was observed many times. CDR3 nucleotide sequence: TGTGCCAGCAGTTTGGGACAGGGGCTTCGGCGCACTGAAGCTTTCTTT. The encoded protein is CASSLGQGLRRTEAFF. This rearrangement joins TRBV27 to TRBJ1-1; 10 positions agree with TRBD1. This CDR3 is built from 16 residues. In germline, CDR1 is MNHEY, CDR2 SMNVEV (reference sequence). V gave up 3 bases and J gave up 4 bases; unmatched junction bases: 8.